These T cell receptor beta chains were read from a single sample in a study of CD8+CD57+ T cells in acquired aplastic anemia. TCRdb reprocessed the reads via MiXCR and lists one record per CDR3 protein. The data contain under 75,000 distinct CDR3 sequences, roughly half of them singletons. The sample consisted of sorted CD4+, CD8+, or CD8+CD57+ T cells (not recorded which) from PBMCs. These receptors all stem from a human donor in good health, serving as a control. CDR3s include the opening cysteine and the closing phenylalanine or tryptophan. The order of the fields is clone size, D gene, J gene, V gene, CDR3 protein, CDR3 DNA. D genes are given only for firm matches. Size tells how often a clone was seen (once, few, many) or the class of an expanded clone, and some rows leave it out.

clone size: once; D gene: -; J gene: TRBJ1-6; V gene: TRBV9; CDR3 protein: CASSGRRGAESPLHF; CDR3 DNA: TGTGCCAGCAGCGGACGAAGGGGGGCAGAATCACCCCTCCACTTT
clone size: -; D gene: -; J gene: TRBJ2-3; V gene: TRBV7-9; CDR3 protein: CASSPSDTDTQYF; CDR3 DNA: TGTGCCAGCAGCCCGAGCGACACAGATACGCAGTATTTT
clone size: -; D gene: -; J gene: TRBJ2-3; V gene: TRBV7-9; CDR3 protein: CASSFRDAQYF; CDR3 DNA: TGTGCCAGCAGCTTCAGGGATGCGCAGTATTTT
clone size: -; D gene: -; J gene: TRBJ2-5; V gene: TRBV11-2; CDR3 protein: CASSLVVGPKDQETQYF; CDR3 DNA: TGTGCCAGCAGCTTAGTCGTCGGACCGAAGGATCAAGAGACCCAGTACTTC
clone size: -; D gene: -; J gene: TRBJ2-7; V gene: TRBV2; CDR3 protein: CASKRETYEQYF; CDR3 DNA: TGTGCCAGCAAAAGAGAGACCTACGAGCAGTACTTC
clone size: many; D gene: -; J gene: TRBJ2-7; V gene: TRBV6-5; CDR3 protein: CASMRLDEQYF; CDR3 DNA: TGTGCCAGCATGAGATTGGACGAGCAGTACTTC
clone size: many; D gene: -; J gene: TRBJ1-1; V gene: TRBV27; CDR3 protein: CASSIGAYTEAFF; CDR3 DNA: TGTGCCAGCAGTATCGGGGCGTACACTGAAGCTTTCTTT
clone size: -; D gene: TRBD2; J gene: TRBJ2-5; V gene: TRBV11-1; CDR3 protein: CASSRTPGGRVGDQETQYF; CDR3 DNA: TGTGCCAGCAGCCGAACCCCTGGCGGGAGGGTCGGGGACCAAGAGACCCAGTACTTC
clone size: -; D gene: -; J gene: TRBJ2-7; V gene: TRBV5-1; CDR3 protein: CASSLTGLAGEQYF; CDR3 DNA: TGCGCCAGCAGCTTGACAGGGCTCGCGGGCGAGCAGTACTTC
clone size: -; D gene: TRBD1; J gene: TRBJ2-5; V gene: TRBV25-1; CDR3 protein: CASSSLGQGGETQYF; CDR3 DNA: TGTGCCAGCAGTTCACTGGGACAGGGCGGGGAGACCCAGTACTTC
clone size: many; D gene: -; J gene: TRBJ2-1; V gene: TRBV30; CDR3 protein: CAWGTLNEQFF; CDR3 DNA: TGTGCCTGGGGGACTCTTAATGAGCAGTTCTTC
clone size: -; D gene: -; J gene: TRBJ2-3; V gene: TRBV6-1; CDR3 protein: CASSVDSTDTQYF; CDR3 DNA: TGTGCCAGCAGTGTCGATAGCACAGATACGCAGTATTTT
clone size: few; D gene: TRBD2; J gene: TRBJ2-7; V gene: TRBV10-3; CDR3 protein: CAISGASGRDYEQYF; CDR3 DNA: TGTGCCATCAGTGGGGCTAGCGGGAGGGATTACGAGCAGTACTTC
clone size: -; D gene: TRBD2; J gene: TRBJ2-1; V gene: TRBV9; CDR3 protein: CASSFRTSGGAYNEQFF; CDR3 DNA: TGTGCCAGCAGCTTCCGGACTAGCGGGGGAGCCTACAATGAGCAGTTCTTC
clone size: few; D gene: TRBD2; J gene: TRBJ2-1; V gene: TRBV10-3; CDR3 protein: CAISPGLAGGYNEQFF; CDR3 DNA: TGTGCCATCAGCCCGGGACTAGCGGGGGGGTACAATGAGCAGTTCTTC
clone size: -; D gene: -; J gene: TRBJ2-1; V gene: TRBV7-3; CDR3 protein: CASSSGSYNEQFF; CDR3 DNA: TGTGCCAGCAGCTCGGGGTCGTACAATGAGCAGTTCTTC
clone size: -; D gene: -; J gene: TRBJ2-4; V gene: TRBV19; CDR3 protein: CASSIGAGGDIQYF; CDR3 DNA: TGTGCCAGTAGTATCGGGGCAGGGGGGGACATTCAGTACTTC
clone size: many; D gene: TRBD1; J gene: TRBJ2-7; V gene: TRBV7-9; CDR3 protein: CASSFSTGRYEQYF; CDR3 DNA: TGTGCCAGCAGCTTTTCGACAGGGCGCTACGAGCAGTACTTC
clone size: few; D gene: -; J gene: TRBJ2-7; V gene: TRBV25-1; CDR3 protein: CASSELEIYEQYF; CDR3 DNA: TGTGCCAGCAGTGAATTGGAGATATACGAGCAGTACTTC
clone size: many; D gene: TRBD1; J gene: TRBJ2-5; V gene: TRBV7-9; CDR3 protein: CASSTLDGQGRQTQYF; CDR3 DNA: TGTGCCAGCAGCACCTTAGACGGACAGGGGCGGCAAACCCAGTACTTC
clone size: many; D gene: TRBD2; J gene: TRBJ2-7; V gene: TRBV3-1; CDR3 protein: CASSQAQTSGSVYEQYF; CDR3 DNA: TGTGCCAGCAGCCAAGCGCAAACTAGCGGGAGTGTATACGAGCAGTACTTC
clone size: -; D gene: -; J gene: TRBJ2-1; V gene: TRBV15; CDR3 protein: CATSRDWRGYEQFF; CDR3 DNA: TGTGCCACCAGCAGAGATTGGAGGGGGTATGAGCAGTTCTTC
clone size: many; D gene: -; J gene: TRBJ2-7; V gene: TRBV20-1; CDR3 protein: CSARERFSYEQYF; CDR3 DNA: TGCAGTGCTAGAGAGCGTTTCTCCTACGAGCAGTACTTC
clone size: -; D gene: -; J gene: TRBJ1-2; V gene: TRBV25-1; CDR3 protein: CASSEFNKDIYGYTF; CDR3 DNA: TGTGCCAGCAGTGAATTTAACAAAGACATCTATGGCTACACCTTC
clone size: -; D gene: -; J gene: TRBJ2-1; V gene: TRBV12-3/TRBV12-4; CDR3 protein: CASSLLRDNEQFF; CDR3 DNA: TGTGCCAGCAGTCTATTAAGGGACAATGAGCAGTTCTTC
clone size: -; D gene: TRBD1; J gene: TRBJ1-6; V gene: TRBV7-6; CDR3 protein: CASSIGQVGDSPLHF; CDR3 DNA: TGTGCCAGCAGCATAGGACAGGTTGGGGATTCACCCCTCCACTTT
clone size: -; D gene: -; J gene: TRBJ1-2; V gene: TRBV10-2; CDR3 protein: CASSEAGTPNYGYTF; CDR3 DNA: TGCGCCAGCAGTGAGGCCGGGACACCTAACTATGGCTACACCTTC
clone size: many; D gene: -; J gene: TRBJ2-5; V gene: TRBV7-2; CDR3 protein: CASSLDWLGLSETQYF; CDR3 DNA: TGTGCCAGCAGCTTAGATTGGCTAGGACTGTCGGAGACCCAGTACTTC
clone size: -; D gene: -; J gene: TRBJ2-7; V gene: TRBV10-3; CDR3 protein: CAIKSTDTSYEQYF; CDR3 DNA: TGTGCCATCAAATCGACGGATACGTCCTACGAGCAGTACTTC
clone size: -; D gene: -; J gene: TRBJ2-7; V gene: TRBV7-3; CDR3 protein: CASSFPSREQYF; CDR3 DNA: TGTGCCAGCAGCTTCCCATCCCGCGAGCAGTACTTC